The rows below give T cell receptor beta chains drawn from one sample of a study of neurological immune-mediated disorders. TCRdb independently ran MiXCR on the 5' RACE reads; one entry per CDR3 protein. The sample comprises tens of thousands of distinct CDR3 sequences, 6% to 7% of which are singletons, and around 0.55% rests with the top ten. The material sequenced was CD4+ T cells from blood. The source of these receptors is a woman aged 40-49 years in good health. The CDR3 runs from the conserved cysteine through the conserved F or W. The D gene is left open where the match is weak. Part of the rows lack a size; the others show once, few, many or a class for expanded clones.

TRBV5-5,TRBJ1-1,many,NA,CASSLEGGRATEAFF,TGTGCCAGCAGCTTGGAGGGGGGGCGGGCAACTGAAGCTTTCTTT
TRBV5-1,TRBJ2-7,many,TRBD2,CASSSRSSGRALSYEQYF,TGCGCCAGCAGCTCCCGTTCTAGCGGGAGGGCCCTCAGCTACGAGCAGTACTTC
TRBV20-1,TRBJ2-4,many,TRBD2,CSAPTSVNIQYF,TGCAGTGCCCCGACTAGCGTGAACATTCAGTACTTC
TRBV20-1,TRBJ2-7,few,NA,CSAYRSPPYEQYF,TGCAGTGCTTACAGGTCTCCCCCCTACGAGCAGTACTTC
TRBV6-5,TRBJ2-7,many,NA,CASSYSGTLPEQYF,TGTGCCAGCAGTTACTCCGGGACTTTGCCCGAGCAGTACTTC
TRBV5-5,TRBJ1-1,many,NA,CASSLGLSNTEAFF,TGTGCCAGCAGCTTGGGACTGTCGAACACTGAAGCTTTCTTT
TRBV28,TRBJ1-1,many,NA,CASSEGNPFAPNTEAFF,TGTGCCAGCAGTGAAGGAAATCCCTTCGCCCCGAACACTGAAGCTTTCTTT
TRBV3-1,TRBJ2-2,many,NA,CASSPGQLTGELFF,TGTGCCAGCAGCCCCGGACAGCTCACCGGGGAGCTGTTTTTT
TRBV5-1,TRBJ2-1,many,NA,CASSRSRTEYNEQFF,TGCGCCAGCAGCCGTTCCCGGACGGAGTACAATGAGCAGTTCTTC
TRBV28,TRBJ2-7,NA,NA,CANSLWAYEQYF,TGTGCCAACAGTTTGTGGGCCTACGAGCAGTACTTC
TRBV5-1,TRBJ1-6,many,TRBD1,CASSAGQGNSPLHF,TGCGCCAGCAGCGCAGGACAGGGTAATTCACCCCTCCACTTT
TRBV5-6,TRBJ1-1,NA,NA,CASTLGVSPNTEAFF,TGTGCCAGCACTCTGGGGGTCTCACCGAACACTGAAGCTTTCTTT
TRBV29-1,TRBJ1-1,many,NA,CSVDSGAATEAFF,TGCAGCGTCGACTCCGGGGCGGCCACTGAAGCTTTCTTT
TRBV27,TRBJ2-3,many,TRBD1,CASSHLTGADTQYF,TGTGCCAGCAGCCACCTGACAGGGGCAGATACGCAGTATTTT
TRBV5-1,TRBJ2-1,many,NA,CASSLALEGEQFF,TGCGCCAGCAGCTTGGCCCTGGAAGGGGAGCAGTTCTTC
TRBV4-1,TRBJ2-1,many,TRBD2,CASSQGASGRYVNEQFF,TGCGCCAGCAGCCAAGGGGCTAGCGGGAGGTACGTGAATGAGCAGTTCTTC
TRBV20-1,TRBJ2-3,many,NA,CSGFPSTDTQYF,TGCAGCGGTTTCCCTAGCACAGATACGCAGTATTTT
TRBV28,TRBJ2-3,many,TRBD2,CASSTRVSGGTQYF,TGTGCCAGCAGTACACGGGTTAGCGGGGGTACGCAGTATTTT
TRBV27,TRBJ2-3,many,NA,CASSLNPLLNADTQYF,TGTGCCAGCAGTTTAAACCCCTTGTTGAACGCGGATACGCAGTATTTT
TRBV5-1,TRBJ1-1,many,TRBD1,CASSATGLNTEAFF,TGCGCCAGCAGCGCGACAGGGCTTAACACTGAAGCTTTCTTT
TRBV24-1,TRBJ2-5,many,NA,CATSDSSLDQETQYF,TGTGCCACCAGTGATTCTTCCTTGGACCAAGAGACCCAGTACTTC
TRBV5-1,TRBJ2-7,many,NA,CASTPRPDSYEQYF,TGCGCCAGCACCCCGAGGCCCGACAGCTACGAGCAGTACTTC
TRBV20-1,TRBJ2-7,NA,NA,CSARRAPRDEQYF,TGCAGTGCTAGACGGGCTCCCCGGGACGAGCAGTACTTC
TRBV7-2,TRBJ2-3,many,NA,CASSLSRVGTDTQYF,TGTGCCAGCAGCTTATCCAGGGTGGGCACAGATACGCAGTATTTT
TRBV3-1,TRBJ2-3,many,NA,CASSRSTDTQYF,TGTGCCAGCAGCCGAAGCACAGATACGCAGTATTTT
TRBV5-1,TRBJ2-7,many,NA,CASSLEGVEQYF,TGCGCCAGCAGCCTTGAAGGGGTTGAGCAGTACTTC
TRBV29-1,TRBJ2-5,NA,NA,CADAGFQETQYF,TGCGCAGATGCGGGGTTCCAAGAGACCCAGTACTTC
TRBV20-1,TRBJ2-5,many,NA,CSARTPWRGQETQYF,TGCAGTGCTAGGACCCCTTGGAGGGGCCAAGAGACCCAGTACTTC
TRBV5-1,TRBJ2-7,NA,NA,CASSFYICSADGQGRSYEQYF,NA
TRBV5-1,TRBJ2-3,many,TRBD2,CASSTGTSGRTDTQYF,TGCGCCAGCAGTACTGGGACTAGCGGGAGGACGGATACGCAGTATTTT
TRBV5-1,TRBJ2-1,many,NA,CASSVGGNEQFF,TGCGCCAGCAGCGTCGGAGGAAATGAGCAGTTCTTC
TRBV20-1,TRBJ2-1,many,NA,CSASKGTDEQFF,TGCAGTGCTAGTAAGGGTACGGATGAGCAGTTCTTC
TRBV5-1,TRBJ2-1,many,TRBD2,CASSLGTGGYGEQFF,TGCGCCAGCAGCTTGGGGACGGGAGGGTATGGTGAGCAGTTCTTC
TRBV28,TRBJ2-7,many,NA,CASSSLSEQYF,TGTGCCAGCAGTTCGCTCTCCGAGCAGTACTTC
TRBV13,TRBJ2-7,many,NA,CASSLFGGATYEQYF,TGTGCCAGCAGCTTATTTGGAGGGGCGACCTACGAGCAGTACTTC
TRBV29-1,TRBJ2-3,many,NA,CSVSLMMGSLSTDTQYF,TGCAGCGTGTCCCTCATGATGGGATCACTGAGCACAGATACGCAGTATTTT
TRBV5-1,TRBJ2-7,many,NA,CASSEGRGEQYF,TGCGCCAGCAGCGAAGGGCGCGGAGAGCAGTACTTC
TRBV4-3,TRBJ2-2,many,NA,CASSQDPPIGELFF,TGCGCCAGCAGCCAAGATCCGCCGATCGGGGAGCTGTTTTTT
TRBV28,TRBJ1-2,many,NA,CASSLTGANYGYTF,TGTGCCAGCAGTTTAACGGGAGCTAACTATGGCTACACCTTC
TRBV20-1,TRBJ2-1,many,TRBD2,CSASSNGRALNEQFF,TGCAGTGCCTCCTCAAACGGGAGGGCTTTAAATGAGCAGTTCTTC
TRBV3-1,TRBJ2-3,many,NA,CASLPRRRGREDTQYF,TGTGCCAGCCTTCCAAGGAGAAGGGGGCGGGAAGATACGCAGTATTTT
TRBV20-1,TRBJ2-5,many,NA,CSAREESKETQYF,TGCAGTGCTAGAGAGGAGTCTAAAGAGACCCAGTACTTC
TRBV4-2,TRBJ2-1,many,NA,CASSQLNNEQFF,TGTGCCAGCAGCCAACTAAACAATGAGCAGTTCTTC
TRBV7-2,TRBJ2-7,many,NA,CASSLALGYSYEQYF,TGTGCCAGCAGCTTAGCGCTTGGATACTCCTACGAGCAGTACTTC
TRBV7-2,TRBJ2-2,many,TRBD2,CASSLGTKAAGELFF,TGTGCCAGCAGCCTCGGGACTAAGGCGGCCGGGGAGCTGTTTTTT
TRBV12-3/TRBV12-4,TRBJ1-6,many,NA,CASSFRDSPLHF,TGTGCCAGCAGTTTCAGGGATTCACCCCTCCACTTT
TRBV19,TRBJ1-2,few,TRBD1,CASSMAGGQPVTYGYTF,TGTGCCAGTAGTATGGCGGGGGGACAGCCCGTTACGTATGGCTACACCTTC
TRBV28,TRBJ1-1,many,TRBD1,CASTGTETSRGKEAFF,TGTGCCAGCACCGGGACAGAGACGAGTCGTGGGAAAGAAGCTTTCTTT
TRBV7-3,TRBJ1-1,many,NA,CASSSTPNTEAFF,TGTGCCAGCAGCTCAACACCGAACACTGAAGCTTTCTTT
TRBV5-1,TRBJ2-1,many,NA,CASSSGTEERKQFF,TGCGCCAGCAGCTCCGGGACGGAAGAAAGAAAGCAGTTCTTC
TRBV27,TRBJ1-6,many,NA,CASSKGQYNSPLHF,TGTGCCAGCAGTAAAGGACAGTATAATTCACCCCTCCACTTT
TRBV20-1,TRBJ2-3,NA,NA,CSASNRRSTSDTQYF,TGCAGTGCATCTAATCGGCGGTCTACTTCAGATACGCAGTATTTT
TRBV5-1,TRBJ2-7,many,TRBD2,CASSSSGMSYEQYF,TGCGCCAGCAGCTCTAGCGGGATGTCCTACGAGCAGTACTTC
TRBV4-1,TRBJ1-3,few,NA,CASSQRTSGNTIYF,TGCGCCAGCAGCCAAAGGACGTCTGGAAACACCATATATTTT
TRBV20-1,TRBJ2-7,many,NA,CSARVISRDTGSYEQYF,TGCAGTGCTAGAGTTATAAGCCGGGACACAGGCTCCTACGAGCAGTACTTC
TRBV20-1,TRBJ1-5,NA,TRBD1,CSARDAGRGVQPQHF,TGCAGTGCTAGAGATGCCGGCAGGGGGGTTCAGCCCCAGCATTTT
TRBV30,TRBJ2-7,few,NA,CAWSGGVEQYF,TGTGCCTGGAGTGGCGGGGTCGAGCAGTACTTC
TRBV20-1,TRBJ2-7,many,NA,CSARDRVSGQREQYF,TGCAGTGCTAGAGATCGAGTTAGCGGCCAACGGGAGCAGTACTTC
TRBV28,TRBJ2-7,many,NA,CASKLGYEQYF,TGTGCCAGCAAACTAGGCTACGAGCAGTACTTC
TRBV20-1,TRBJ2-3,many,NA,CRVTLPPDTQYF,TGCAGGGTTACCCTCCCCCCAGATACGCAGTATTTT